This T cell receptor (beta chain) was observed in a study of molecular identifiers for immune sequencing clone quantification. Study conclusions and caveats: Same-barcode identical TCR molecules could make highly expanded clones look smaller than they are.

This clonotype was picked up many times. Its cognate antigen is unknown. Germline V CDR1 and CDR2: LGHNA, YSLEER. The CDR3 has 15 amino acids. Trimming took off 3 bases at V and 4 bases at J, with 15 bases between the two ends. TCRdb reprocessed the PCR reads via MiXCR and lists one record per CDR3 protein. Counted here are about 40,000 distinct CDR3 sequences, roughly 20% occurring once; the ten biggest clones make up more than 6.5%. The sequence derives from a human donor in good health. Some libraries in this study had Jurkat cell RNA spiked in. This chain connects TRBV4-3 to TRBJ1-1; the D gene is possibly TRBD1 (6 bases). Material: naive CD8+ T cells from blood, with Jurkat cell RNA spiked in. Documented subset: FACS-sorted CD8+CD4-CCR7+CD45RA+ naive T cells. The CDR3 reads CASSQTTGSPTEAFF. The CDR3 DNA reads as TGCGCCAGCAGCCAGACGACAGGATCGCCCACTGAAGCTTTCTTT.